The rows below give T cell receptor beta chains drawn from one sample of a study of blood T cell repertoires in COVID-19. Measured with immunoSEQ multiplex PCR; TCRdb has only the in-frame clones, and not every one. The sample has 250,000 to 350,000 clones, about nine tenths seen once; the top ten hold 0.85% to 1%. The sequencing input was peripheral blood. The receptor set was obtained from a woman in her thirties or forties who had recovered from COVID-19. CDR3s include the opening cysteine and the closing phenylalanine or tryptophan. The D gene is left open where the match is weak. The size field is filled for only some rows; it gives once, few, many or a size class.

CASSLGARVEQYF	TGCGCCAGCTCTTTGGGGGCGAGGGTAGAGCAGTACTTC	NA	NA	TRBV5-1	TRBJ2-7
CASSLSVIREGNEQFF	TGCGCCAGCAGCTTGTCTGTCATACGGGAGGGCAATGAGCAGTTCTTC	TRBD2	NA	TRBV5-1	TRBJ2-1
CACLQGNYGYTF	TGTGCCTGCCTACAGGGGAACTATGGCTACACCTTC	TRBD1	NA	TRBV30	TRBJ1-2
CASSPDNSYEQYF	TGTGCCAGCAGCCCGGACAACTCCTACGAGCAGTACTTC	NA	NA	TRBV7-9	TRBJ2-7
CASSFPSGRQGTEAFF	TGTGCCAGCAGCTTCCCGAGTGGCCGGCAGGGCACTGAAGCTTTCTTT	NA	few	TRBV7-9	TRBJ1-1
CASSLEQGLAGGEEQFF	TGTGCCAGCAGCTTAGAACAGGGACTAGCGGGAGGAGAGGAGCAGTTCTTC	TRBD2	NA	TRBV11-3	TRBJ2-1
CASSSPIGDRGGMNTEAFF	TGTGCCAGCAGCTCTCCGATCGGGGACAGGGGAGGGATGAACACTGAAGCTTTCTTT	TRBD1	NA	TRBV11-2	TRBJ1-1
CASRNTGGGIKAFF	TGTGCCAGCAGAAATACAGGGGGCGGAATTAAAGCTTTCTTT	TRBD1	NA	TRBV6-6	TRBJ1-1
CASSLGGGEQFF	TGTGCCAGCAGCCTAGGGGGCGGAGAGCAGTTCTTC	TRBD1	once	TRBV3-1/TRBV3-2	TRBJ2-1
CASSTGSFGANVLTF	TGCGCCAGCAGCACTGGGAGCTTTGGGGCCAACGTCCTGACTTTC	NA	NA	TRBV5-1	TRBJ2-6
CASSQDGGEGPYNEQFF	TGCGCCAGCAGCCAAGATGGAGGGGAAGGACCCTACAATGAGCAGTTCTTC	NA	NA	TRBV4-1	TRBJ2-1
CASSGQGSAPGYTF	TGTGCCAGCAGCGGACAGGGGTCCGCTCCTGGCTACACCTTC	TRBD1	NA	TRBV6-5	TRBJ1-2
CASKYAGTGGVVGAFF	TGTGCCAGCAAATATGCCGGGACAGGGGGCGTCGTTGGAGCTTTCTTT	TRBD1	NA	TRBV7-9	TRBJ1-1
CATSGGGAERNTEAFF	TGTGCCACCTCCGGTGGGGGGGCAGAAAGGAACACTGAAGCTTTCTTT	NA	once	TRBV24-1	TRBJ1-1
CTSSRRGASGMDEQFF	TGCACCAGCAGCCGGAGGGGCGCTAGCGGGATGGATGAGCAGTTCTTC	NA	NA	TRBV1	TRBJ2-1
CAWTSRRQGTAEQYF	TGTGCCTGGACCTCCAGGCGGCAGGGCACCGCCGAGCAGTACTTC	NA	NA	TRBV30	TRBJ2-7
CASSEVATHPGTEAFF	TGTGCCAGCAGTGAAGTGGCTACTCACCCGGGCACTGAAGCTTTCTTT	NA	few	TRBV6-1	TRBJ1-1
CASSVRDRAGQPQHF	TGTGCCAGCAGTGTAAGGGACAGGGCGGGTCAGCCCCAGCATTTT	TRBD1	NA	TRBV27	TRBJ1-5
CASSNSWPATNTGELFF	TGTGCCAGCAGCAATTCGTGGCCAGCGACGAACACCGGGGAGCTGTTTTTT	NA	NA	TRBV9	TRBJ2-2
CASSQDRGGGLPFEAFF	TGTGCCAGCAGCCAAGATCGGGGGGGCGGTCTACCTTTTGAAGCTTTCTTT	NA	NA	TRBV3-1/TRBV3-2	TRBJ1-1
CASSYAGEVPQETQYF	TGTGCCAGCAGCTACGCCGGGGAGGTTCCCCAAGAGACCCAGTACTTC	NA	NA	TRBV11-2	TRBJ2-5
CASSYSEGAGGKEQYF	TGTGCCAGCAGTTACTCCGAAGGGGCGGGAGGGAAAGAGCAGTACTTC	TRBD2	once	TRBV6-5	TRBJ2-7
CASSEWGTSGLQETQYF	TGCGCCAGCAGTGAGTGGGGGACTAGCGGGTTACAAGAGACCCAGTACTTC	TRBD2	once	TRBV10-2	TRBJ2-5
CASSYVLGEERNEQFF	TGTGCCAGCAGCTACGTTCTGGGAGAGGAGAGGAATGAGCAGTTCTTC	NA	NA	TRBV11-2	TRBJ2-1
CASSAGLAGGQETQYF	TGTGCCAGCAGCGCCGGACTAGCGGGAGGTCAAGAGACCCAGTACTTC	TRBD2	NA	TRBV7-3	TRBJ2-5
CAAGQAPYEQYF	TGTGCCGCAGGACAGGCCCCATACGAGCAGTACTTC	TRBD1	NA	TRBV19	TRBJ2-7
CASSQDWTSGRGAAKNIQYF	TGCGCCAGCAGCCAAGATTGGACTAGCGGGAGGGGGGCAGCCAAAAACATTCAGTACTTC	TRBD2	NA	TRBV4-1	TRBJ2-4
CAISEWGVAGPYEQYF	TGTGCCATCAGTGAGTGGGGGGTAGCAGGCCCCTACGAGCAGTACTTC	NA	NA	TRBV10-3	TRBJ2-7
CSVEDRDRGYSGRPGNTIYF	TGCAGCGTTGAAGACCGTGACAGGGGGTACTCTGGACGGCCTGGAAACACCATATATTTT	TRBD1	NA	TRBV29-1	TRBJ1-3
CASSRQGTGELFF	TGCGCCAGCAGTCGGCAGGGGACCGGGGAGCTGTTTTTT	NA	NA	TRBV10-1	TRBJ2-2
CASSGQGARNSPLHF	TGTGCCAGCAGTGGACAGGGGGCACGGAATTCACCCCTCCACTTT	TRBD1	NA	TRBV2	TRBJ1-6
CASSLRGVDQPQHF	TGTGCCAGCAGCCTCAGGGGAGTGGATCAGCCCCAGCATTTT	NA	NA	TRBV6-2/TRBV6-3	TRBJ1-5
CASSLGGAGDTDTQYF	TGTGCCAGCAGCTTGGGGGGAGCGGGGGACACAGATACGCAGTATTTT	TRBD2	NA	TRBV5-6	TRBJ2-3
CASSPLSLAGSNYEQYF	TGTGCCAGCTCACCATTGTCGTTAGCGGGGTCTAACTACGAGCAGTACTTC	TRBD2	NA	TRBV18	TRBJ2-7
CASGTPYNEQFF	TGTGCCAGCGGGACACCGTACAATGAGCAGTTCTTC	NA	NA	TRBV27	TRBJ2-1
CASSFNEGNSSEKLFF	TGTGCCAGCAGTTTTAATGAGGGTAATTCTTCTGAAAAACTGTTTTTT	NA	NA	TRBV28	TRBJ1-4
CASSQANRDNTEAFF	TGTGCCAGCAGCCAAGCTAACAGGGATAACACTGAAGCTTTCTTT	NA	NA	TRBV3-1/TRBV3-2	TRBJ1-1
CASSELAGSYNEQFF	TGTGCCAGCAGTGAACTAGCGGGATCCTACAATGAGCAGTTCTTC	TRBD2	once	TRBV6-1	TRBJ2-1
CASSSRTRADTQYF	TGTGCCAGCAGCAGTAGGACTAGGGCAGATACGCAGTATTTT	NA	once	TRBV21-1	TRBJ2-3
CASSSGTSGEQFF	TGTGCCAGCAGCTCCGGGACTAGCGGAGAGCAGTTCTTC	TRBD2	NA	TRBV7-7	TRBJ2-1
CASSPAGTSGTYEQYF	TGTGCCAGCAGCCCTGCCGGGACTAGCGGCACCTACGAGCAGTACTTC	TRBD2	NA	TRBV7-9	TRBJ2-7
CASSLGDKREKLFF	TGTGCCAGCAGTTTAGGGGATAAGCGGGAAAAACTGTTTTTT	NA	few	TRBV28	TRBJ1-4
CASSPAPLAGMVNEQFF	TGTGCCAGCAGCCCAGCACCGCTAGCGGGAATGGTCAATGAGCAGTTCTTC	TRBD2	NA	TRBV27	TRBJ2-1
CASSPSSYEQYF	TGTGCCAGCTCCCCCAGCTCCTACGAGCAGTACTTC	NA	NA	TRBV18	TRBJ2-7
CASSPLSGLAGGSNTGELFF	TGTGCCAGCAGTCCGCTATCTGGACTAGCGGGAGGATCGAACACCGGGGAGCTGTTTTTT	TRBD2	NA	TRBV2	TRBJ2-2
CASSLVSGSTDTQYF	TGTGCCAGCAGCTTGGTTAGCGGGAGTACGGATACGCAGTATTTT	TRBD2	NA	TRBV5-5	TRBJ2-3
CASSPGQGIRTEAFF	TGCGCCAGCAGCCCGGGACAGGGGATCCGCACTGAAGCTTTCTTT	TRBD1	NA	TRBV5-1	TRBJ1-1
CAWSQGTSYNEQFF	TGTGCCTGGAGCCAAGGGACTAGCTACAATGAGCAGTTCTTC	TRBD2	NA	TRBV30	TRBJ2-1
CASSSPQGRDTEAFF	TGTGCCAGCAGCTCACCCCAGGGGCGCGACACTGAAGCTTTCTTT	NA	NA	TRBV9	TRBJ1-1
CASSYSTSGHNEQFF	TGTGCCAGCAGTTACTCGACTAGCGGTCACAATGAGCAGTTCTTC	TRBD2	NA	TRBV6-5	TRBJ2-1
CATSRDHLGTGDTGELFF	TGTGCCACCAGCAGAGATCATTTAGGGACAGGGGACACCGGGGAGCTGTTTTTT	TRBD1	NA	TRBV15	TRBJ2-2
CASSLGQGSSNEQFF	TGCGCCAGCAGCTTGGGGCAGGGGTCATCCAATGAGCAGTTCTTC	NA	NA	TRBV5-1	TRBJ2-1
CASSLKVTSGAYEQYF	TGCGCCAGCAGCCTCAAGGTGACTAGCGGTGCCTACGAGCAGTACTTC	TRBD2	NA	TRBV5-1	TRBJ2-7
CASSPQAGTEAFF	TGTGCCAGCTCACCACAGGCAGGCACTGAAGCTTTCTTT	NA	few	TRBV18	TRBJ1-1
CANKQGGHFYGYTF	TGTGCCAACAAGCAAGGGGGCCACTTCTATGGCTACACCTTC	TRBD1	NA	TRBV28	TRBJ1-2